The 19 T cell receptor beta chains presented below share a single source sample, sequenced in a study of T-cell reconstitution after alpha-beta-depleted transplantation in children. During its preparation, the TCRbeta library received unique molecular identifiers. One entry per CDR3 protein results from TCRdb running MiXCR on the PCR reads. The repertoire includes under 250,000 distinct CDR3 sequences, around 7% of them detected once, and approximately 6% sits in the top ten. Sequencing was performed on PBMCs, taken before TCRalphabeta/CD19-depleted stem cell transplant. The source is a boy aged 2-15 years with acute lymphoblastic leukemia, due to receive a stem cell transplant.

This clonotype was recorded many times. CDR3 loop: CATSERSGVSSYNEQFF. The CDR3 nucleotides read TGTGCCACCAGTGAGCGTTCGGGGGTAAGCTCCTACAATGAGCAGTTCTTC. The J gene is TRBJ2-1, the V gene TRBV24-1; D perhaps matches TRBD2 (6 bases). The germline V gene encodes CDR1 KGHDR and CDR2 SFDVKD. Trimming pared 4 bases from V and 0 bases from J, leaving 15 bases between. The length of the CDR3 is 17 residues.

Remarks on this clonotype: Sequence at one end of the junction differs from germline and may be a read error. The rearrangement links TRBV29-1 to TRBJ1-2; D remains ambiguous. This CDR3 has 9 residues. From germline, CDR1 is SQVTM and CDR2 ANQGSEA. The CDR3 bases are TGCAGCGCCGACGGCAGCTTTGACTTC. Protein product: CSADGSFDF.

There are many counts of this clonotype. This chain joins TRBV29-1 and TRBJ1-1; possibly TRBD1 for D (6 bases). The CDR3 sequence is 12 residues long. V dropped 7 bases and J dropped 4 bases, with 13 bases sitting between them. Germline V gene data show CDR1 as SQVTM and CDR2 as ANQGSEA. CDR3 bases: TGCAGCGCGGAGATAGGGGGCACTGAAGCTTTCTTT. Translating gives CSAEIGGTEAFF.

This sequence joins TRBV20-1 and TRBJ2-1, with a possible D match to TRBD2 (6 bases). This CDR3 has 14 amino acids. Trimming took off 6 bases at V and 5 bases at J, with 17 bases between the two ends. Germline V CDR1 and CDR2: DFQATT, SNEGSKA (reference sequence). The CDR3 nucleotides are TGCAGTGCGATGACTAGTTGGGGAGACAATGAGCAGTTCTTC. It is translated as CSAMTSWGDNEQFF.

This clonotype was detected only a few times. This chain joins TRBV7-9 and TRBJ1-1; unclear D gene. There are 12 residues in the CDR3. From germline, CDR1 is SEHNR and CDR2 FQNEAQ (reference sequence). The V end was cut by 5 bases, the J end by 8 bases, with 12 bases between. This chain's CDR3 is CASSGLGTEAFF. CDR3 in DNA: TGTGCCAGCAGCGGACTCGGTACAGAAGCTTTCTTT.

This clonotype was detected ten times or more. V and J are TRBV6-1 and TRBJ1-1; D not resolved. Trimming removed 5 bases from V and 3 bases from J, with 19 bases in between. Germline values: CDR1 MNHNS, CDR2 SASEGT. The CDR3 has 16 residues. The CDR3, as DNA: TGTGCCAGCAGTCCGTCTCGTGGGTCCGAGGACACTGAAGCTTTCTTT. Amino acid sequence: CASSPSRGSEDTEAFF.

This clonotype was seen repeatedly, ten times or more. This rearrangement joins TRBV28 to TRBJ1-5; D might be TRBD1 (6 bases). The CDR3 totals 15 residues. Trimming shortened V by 2 bases and J by 6 bases, and 14 bases separated the two germline ends. Germline loops: CDR1 MDHEN, CDR2 SYDVKM. CDR3 loop: CASSLAPTGSQPQHF. The CDR3 nucleotides read TGTGCCAGCAGTTTAGCCCCCACAGGGAGTCAGCCCCAGCATTTT. Using reference TRBV28 and TRBJ1-5 for the parts outside the CDR3, the full variable domain is DVKVTQSSRYLVKRTGEKVFLECVQDMDHENMFWYRQDPGLGLRLIYFSYDVKMKEKGDIPEGYSVSREKKERFSLILESASTNQTSMYLCASSLAPTGSQPQHFGDGTRLSIL.

A few counts support this clonotype. This chain connects TRBV7-2 to TRBJ2-3, with D unclear. Trimming cost V 2 bases and J 0 bases, with 6 bases left between them. The CDR3 is made up of 14 amino acids. Germline-derived CDR1 and CDR2 are SGHTA and FQGNSA. The CDR3 loop reads CASSLQHSTDTQYF. The CDR3, as DNA: TGTGCCAGCAGCTTACAGCACAGCACAGATACGCAGTATTTT.

In this sample, this clonotype turned up a few times. The junction does not match germline at one end; this may be a read error. The V gene is TRBV7-7, the J gene TRBJ1-1; D call uncertain. Germline V CDR1 and CDR2: SSHAT, FNYEAQ (reference sequence). The CDR3 runs 15 residues. CDR3 sequence: CASSPGPGPQEKAFF. The CDR3 DNA is TGTGCTAGCAGCCCCGGCCCTGGGCCCCAAGAAAAAGCTTTCTTT.

This clonotype was observed at least ten times. The V call is TRBV7-9, the J call TRBJ2-7; D gene ambiguous. The CDR3 sequence is 13 residues long. The V end lost 0 bases, the J end lost 1 base, and 4 bases lay between the germline ends. Germline V gene sequence: CDR1 SEHNR, CDR2 FQNEAQ (reference sequence). CDR3 loop: CASSLALSYEQYF. DNA of the CDR3: TGTGCCAGCAGCTTAGCCCTGTCCTACGAGCAGTACTTC.

The V and J genes are TRBV20-1 and TRBJ2-7; 7 bases fit TRBD1. The junction had 2 bases not matched to a gene; V was cut back by 2 bases and J by 1 base. The CDR3 sequence is 13 residues long. Germline assignment: CDR1 DFQATT and CDR2 SNEGSKA (reference sequence). CDR3 residues: CSARPGQSYEQYF. The CDR3 region has the DNA TGCAGTGCTAGACCGGGACAGTCCTACGAGCAGTACTTC.

In this sample, this clonotype turned up many times. The chain recombines TRBV3-1 with TRBJ2-1; 7 bases agree with TRBD1. This CDR3 region has 15 residues. Germline CDR1 is LGHDT and CDR2 is YNNKEL (reference sequence). Trimming removed 1 base from V and 2 bases from J; junction bases left unmatched: 2. This CDR3 reads CASSQGTGPYNEQFF. CDR3 nucleotide sequence: TGTGCCAGCAGCCAAGGGACAGGTCCCTACAATGAGCAGTTCTTC.

This clonotype was seen many times. CDR3 DNA sequence: TGTGCCACCAGCACCACGCGGGAGCTTAGAGATACGCAGTATTTT. Translation gives CATSTTRELRDTQYF. This chain connects TRBV15 to TRBJ2-3; TRBD2 agrees at 7 bases. This CDR3 has 15 residues. The germline V gene has CDR1 LNHNV and CDR2 YYDKDF (reference sequence). V trimming: 4 bases; J trimming: 5 bases; junction bases outside the gene matches: 9.

V is TRBV5-5 and J is TRBJ2-5, with 13 bases lining up with TRBD2. The J segment lost 2 bases and the V segment lost 4 bases, leaving 2 bases of the junction unmatched. The CDR3 is 15 amino acids. Germline-derived CDR1 and CDR2 are SGHKS and YYEKEE (reference sequence). The CDR3 loop is CASSPGLAGQETQYF. CDR3 nucleotides: TGTGCCAGCAGCCCGGGACTAGCGGGGCAAGAGACCCAGTACTTC. Complete variable domain (other parts from reference TRBV5-5 and TRBJ2-5): DAGVTQSPTHLIKTRGQQVTLRCSPISGHKSVSWYQQVLGQGPQFIFQYYEKEERGRGNFPDRFSARQFPNYSSELNVNALLLGDSALYLCASSPGLAGQETQYFGPGTRLLVL.

This clonotype was picked up many times. V gene TRBV6-2 or TRBV6-3 combines with J gene TRBJ2-6; D is undetermined. The length of the CDR3 is 14 residues. Germline V gives CDR1 MNHEY, CDR2 SVGEGT. V lost 6 bases to trimming and J lost 2 bases, with 8 bases between them. The CDR3 sequence is CASRPRTGANVLTF. DNA of the CDR3: TGTGCCAGCAGACCAAGAACTGGGGCCAACGTCCTGACTTTC.

J is TRBJ2-7 and V is TRBV28, with 7 bases matching TRBD1. The CDR3 is 15 residues long. Per germline, CDR1 MDHEN and CDR2 SYDVKM. Germline trimming cut 5 bases from V and 4 bases from J; bases unmatched to any gene: 11. CDR3 coding DNA: TGTGCCAGCAGTACTTATTCAGGGGGACGGTACGAGCAGTACTTC. This sequence encodes CASSTYSGGRYEQYF.

The V call is TRBV30, the J call TRBJ2-2; TRBD1 matches 7 bases. V shed 3 bases, J shed 0 bases, and the junction held 1 base outside the gene matches. From germline, CDR1 is GTSNPN and CDR2 SVGIG (reference sequence). This CDR3 has 14 amino acids. CDR3 amino acids: CAWRTGTNTGELFF. The CDR3 region has the DNA TGTGCCTGGAGGACAGGGACGAACACCGGGGAGCTGTTTTTT.

This clonotype was seen repeatedly, ten times or more. The chain carries TRBV15 and TRBJ2-2, with D possibly matching TRBD1 (6 bases). Trimming cost V 0 bases and J 6 bases, with 11 bases left between them. The CDR3 sequence is 15 residues long. The germline V gene has CDR1 LNHNV and CDR2 YYDKDF (reference sequence). The CDR3 DNA sequence: TGTGCCACCAGCAGAGAAGCAGGGGCGGCCGGGGAGCTGTTTTTT. The encoded protein is CATSREAGAAGELFF. The variable domain in full, completed from reference TRBV15 and TRBJ2-2, reads DAMVIQNPRYQVTQFGKPVTLSCSQTLNHNVMYWYQQKSSQAPKLLFHYYDKDFNNEADTPDNFQSRRPNTSFCFLDIRSPGLGDTAMYLCATSREAGAAGELFFGEGSRLTVL.

Ten or more counts support this clonotype. V usage is TRBV27 and J usage is TRBJ2-1, with a tentative D call TRBD2 (6 bases). The V end was cut by 2 bases, the J end by 0 bases, with 14 bases between. CDR3 length: 17 residues. Germline V gives CDR1 MNHEY, CDR2 SMNVEV (reference sequence). CDR3 loop: CASSLRGLPTSYNEQFF. As DNA, the CDR3 is TGTGCCAGCAGTTTAAGAGGACTACCGACCTCCTACAATGAGCAGTTCTTC.